These 29 T cell receptor beta chains were all obtained from the same sample, sequenced in a study of blood T cell repertoires in COVID-19. Sequencing used immunoSEQ multiplex PCR; TCRdb keeps in-frame clones, though not all of them. The table lists some 44,000 clones, roughly 82% of them singletons. The source material was peripheral blood. All receptors derive from a woman aged 55-70 years with acute or convalescent COVID-19.

In this sample, this clone turned up once. The chain combines TRBV7-6 with TRBJ2-5; 7 nucleotides align to TRBD1. Germline values: CDR1 SGHVS, CDR2 FNYEAQ. J was trimmed by 9 bases and V by 0 bases; bases with no gene match: 13. The CDR3 spans 16 residues. CDR3 protein: CASSLASRDSLGPQYF. CDR3 bases: TGTGCCAGCAGCTTAGCGAGTCGGGACAGCTTGGGGCCCCAGTACTTC.

This clone occurred once. The CDR3 region is CATSDPGQGYSDTQYF. Here the CDR3 DNA reads TGTGCCACCAGTGACCCAGGACAGGGCTACTCAGATACGCAGTATTTT. The rearrangement uses TRBV24-1 and TRBJ2-3, with 8 positions matching TRBD1. Germline values: CDR1 KGHDR, CDR2 SFDVKD. The CDR3 is 16 residues long. V was pared by 4 bases and J by 4 bases, with 9 bases of the junction left unmatched.

This rearrangement joins TRBV5-1 to TRBJ1-2; maybe TRBD1 (5 bases). This CDR3 region has 13 residues. The germline V gene has CDR1 SGHRS and CDR2 YFSETQ. Trimming took 6 bases from V and 7 from J, leaving 16 bases between them. The CDR3: CASTRGGVGGYTF. CDR3 DNA: TGCGCCAGCACAAGGGGTGGGGTCGGTGGCTACACCTTC. The full variable domain, in which reference TRBV5-1 and TRBJ1-2 provide the parts outside the CDR3, is KAGVTQTPRYLIKTRGQQVTLSCSPISGHRSVSWYQQTPGQGLQFLFEYFSETQRNKGNFPGRFSGRQFSNSRSEMNVSTLELGDSALYLCASTRGGVGGYTFGSGTRLTVV.

This clone was seen only a few times. This chain uses TRBV4-1 with TRBJ1-1; weak D call: TRBD1 (5 bases). CDR1 and CDR2 (germline): MGHRA, YSYEKL. This CDR3 comprises 14 residues. Trimming cost V 0 bases and J 8 bases, with 13 bases left between them. The CDR3 DNA follows: TGCGCCAGCAGCCAAGATGTTGCAGGGAAAGAAGCTTTCTTT. Its protein is CASSQDVAGKEAFF.

V gene TRBV7-9 combines with J gene TRBJ2-7; 8 nucleotides agree with TRBD2. CDR3 length: 15 amino acids. Germline assignment: CDR1 SEHNR and CDR2 FQNEAQ (reference sequence). V shed 5 bases, J shed 4 bases, and the junction held 10 bases outside the gene matches. CDR3 DNA: TGTGCCAGCAGCCTTGCGGGGGGCCGCGGTTACGAGCAGTACTTC. Protein product: CASSLAGGRGYEQYF.

This clone was observed once. The chain couples TRBV11-3 to TRBJ2-3; D perhaps matches TRBD2 (5 bases). Germline V gene data show CDR1 as SGHNT and CDR2 as YENEEA. V lost 4 bases to trimming and J lost 6 bases, with 17 bases between them. The CDR3 covers 15 residues. The CDR3 bases are TGTGCCAGCAGCTCGGGCCCAAGCGGCAGGGATACGCAGTATTTT. As protein: CASSSGPSGRDTQYF.

This clone was counted between two and nine times. The gene calls are TRBV19 and TRBJ1-1, with D possibly being TRBD1 (5 bases). Germline V gives CDR1 LNHDA, CDR2 SQIVND (reference sequence). Trimming left V 5 bases short and J 1 base short, with 8 bases between. This CDR3 spans 13 amino acids. The CDR3 loop reads CASSVGGNTEAFF. CDR3 in DNA: TGTGCCAGTAGTGTGGGGGGGAACACTGAAGCTTTCTTT.

The chain couples TRBV2 to TRBJ1-4; a possible D gene is TRBD1 (5 bases). Trimming cost V 11 bases and J 3 bases, with 13 bases left between them. This CDR3 has 13 residues. CDR1 SNHLY and CDR2 FYNNEI come from the germline V gene. The CDR3: CACRRTSNEKLFF. The CDR3 DNA sequence: TGTGCCTGTAGACGGACATCTAATGAAAAACTGTTTTTT.

This clone turned up a few times. CDR3 sequence reads: CASKYRISSTDTQYF. The CDR3 DNA sequence: TGTGCCAGCAAATACAGGATTTCTAGCACAGATACGCAGTATTTT. This chain links TRBV2 with TRBJ2-3, with D perhaps TRBD1 (5 bases). The germline V and J ends were trimmed by 7 bases and 0 bases, with 14 bases remaining between them. The germline V gene encodes CDR1 SNHLY and CDR2 FYNNEI. The CDR3 has 15 amino acids.

V usage is TRBV5-1 and J usage is TRBJ1-5, with D perhaps TRBD1 (5 bases). V dropped 0 bases and J dropped 3 bases, with 10 bases sitting between them. The CDR3 loop spans 15 amino acids. Germline CDR1 reads SGHRS; CDR2 reads YFSETQ. The CDR3 coding sequence is TGCGCCAGCAGCTTGGTGTCAGGGAACAATCAGCCCCAGCATTTT. Protein: CASSLVSGNNQPQHF.

The gene calls are TRBV2 and TRBJ1-1; no definite D call. The V gene's germline CDR1 is SNHLY and CDR2 FYNNEI. Trimming left V 4 bases short and J 2 bases short, with 5 bases between. The length of the CDR3 is 12 residues. CDR3 amino acids: CASSGPNTEAFF. The CDR3 DNA sequence: TGTGCCAGCAGTGGTCCTAACACTGAAGCTTTCTTT. The complete variable domain, with remaining parts taken from reference TRBV2 and TRBJ1-1, reads EPEVTQTPSHQVTQMGQEVILRCVPISNHLYFYWYRQILGQKVEFLVSFYNNEISEKSEIFDDQFSVERPDGSNFTLKIRSTKLEDSAMYFCASSGPNTEAFFGQGTRLTVV.

This chain links TRBV27 with TRBJ1-5; D call uncertain. Germline V gene lookup returns CDR1 MNHEY and CDR2 SMNVEV (reference sequence). The ends were cut back, 0 bases at V and 6 bases at J, with 9 bases in the middle. The CDR3 runs 14 residues. CDR3 DNA sequence: TGTGCCAGCAGTTTATCCGGGGTCGGTCAGCCCCAGCATTTT. This encodes CASSLSGVGQPQHF.

The chain uses TRBV3-1 (or the pseudogene TRBV3-2) and TRBJ2-3, with 7 positions matching TRBD2. V lost 4 bases to trimming and J lost 0 bases; unmatched junction nucleotides: 4. The CDR3 has 15 residues. The V gene's germline CDR1 is LGHDT and CDR2 YNNKEL (reference sequence). The CDR3 DNA reads as TGTGCCAGCAGCCGGGGGGGGGTGAGCACAGATACGCAGTATTTT. It yields the protein CASSRGGVSTDTQYF.

This rearrangement joins TRBV5-1 to TRBJ2-7; perhaps TRBD1 as D (5 bases). Trimming pared 0 bases from V and 2 bases from J, leaving 12 bases between. Looked up from germline, CDR1 is SGHRS and CDR2 is YFSETQ. The CDR3 totals 15 residues. The CDR3 nucleotides read TGCGCCAGCAGCTTGGGGGGCTTATCCCCCTACGAGCAGTACTTC. Its translation: CASSLGGLSPYEQYF.

The rearrangement uses TRBV5-1 and TRBJ2-1, with D possibly matching TRBD2 (6 bases). CDR1 is SGHRS and CDR2 is YFSETQ in the germline V gene. The CDR3 length is 14 residues. The V end lost 0 bases, the J end lost 9 bases, and 13 bases lay between the germline ends. The CDR3 bases are TGCGCCAGCAGCTTGGTGCGGGGTAATCTTGAGCAGTTCTTC. This sequence encodes CASSLVRGNLEQFF.

The chain has TRBV6-5 and TRBJ2-1; TRBD1 matches at 9 bases. The germline gives CDR1 MNHEY, CDR2 SVGAGI. This CDR3 spans 16 amino acids. The V segment lost 2 bases and the J segment 4 bases; nucleotides outside the gene matches: 6. The chain's CDR3 is CASSYTTGTGYNEQFF. The CDR3 DNA sequence: TGTGCCAGCAGTTACACCACCGGGACAGGGTACAATGAGCAGTTCTTC.

The CDR3 DNA reads as TGCGCCAGCAGCCAGGGCACTGGACAGGGGACGAATGAGCAGTTCTTC. Translation gives CASSQGTGQGTNEQFF. V and J are TRBV4-3 and TRBJ2-1; TRBD1 matches 9 bases. V shed 3 bases, J shed 7 bases, and the junction held 10 bases outside the gene matches. Germline V gene data show CDR1 as LGHNA and CDR2 as YSLEER. The CDR3 length is 16 residues.

The chain uses TRBV5-5 and TRBJ1-4, with D uncertain. Germline CDR1 reads SGHKS; CDR2 reads YYEKEE (reference sequence). Trimming removed 0 bases from V and 7 bases from J, with 7 bases in between. This CDR3 is built from 13 residues. The CDR3 region is CASSLVPGEKLFF. The CDR3 region has the DNA TGTGCCAGCAGCTTGGTCCCGGGTGAAAAACTGTTTTTT.

This sequence joins TRBV6-5 and TRBJ1-2; D unresolved. Trimming took 4 bases from V and 5 from J, leaving 14 bases between them. Germline V gene sequence: CDR1 MNHEY, CDR2 SVGAGI. The CDR3 runs 14 residues. The CDR3 region is CASSSPAGGYGYTF. The DNA for the CDR3 is TGTGCCAGCAGTTCCCCCGCAGGAGGATATGGCTACACCTTC.

The gene calls are TRBV6-1 and TRBJ2-2, with TRBD2 as a possible D gene (6 bases). V was trimmed by 4 bases and J by 5 bases, leaving 17 bases between them. The CDR3 runs 16 residues. Germline CDR1 and CDR2: MNHNS and SASEGT. The CDR3 coding sequence is TGTGCCAGCAGTGCACCGCGGGGATTCGGAACCGGGGAGCTGTTTTTT. Its protein product is CASSAPRGFGTGELFF.

CDR3 nucleotides: TGTGCCAGCAGTATCCAGACAGGGAACACTGAAGCTTTCTTT. As protein: CASSIQTGNTEAFF. The rearrangement uses TRBV6-5 and TRBJ1-1, with D tentatively TRBD1 (6 bases). V lost 5 bases and J 1 base, leaving 11 bases between the germline ends. Germline V CDR1 and CDR2: MNHEY, SVGAGI. The CDR3 consists of 14 residues.

The chain recombines TRBV5-1 with TRBJ2-3, with TRBD1 matching over 7 bases. The CDR3 length is 15 residues. Losses at the gene ends were 0 bases for V and 4 bases for J; bases not matched to a gene: 5. Germline CDR1 and CDR2: SGHRS and YFSETQ. CDR3 sequence: CASSLGDSFSDTQYF. For the CDR3, the DNA is TGCGCCAGCAGCTTGGGGGACAGTTTCTCAGATACGCAGTATTTT.

This clone was counted a few times. The chain employs TRBV11-3 and TRBJ2-2; a weak D match, TRBD1 (5 bases). CDR3 size: 17 residues. V lost 2 bases, J lost 1 base, and 14 bases lay in between. Germline-derived CDR1 and CDR2 are SGHNT and YENEEA. This chain's CDR3 is CASSLSRGRVNTGELFF. As DNA, the CDR3 is TGTGCCAGCAGCTTATCACGAGGCAGGGTGAACACCGGGGAGCTGTTTTTT.

This clone appeared once. The J gene is TRBJ2-7, the V gene TRBV18, with TRBD1 matching 8 bases. The CDR3 is made up of 13 amino acids. Germline CDR1 is KGHSH and CDR2 is LQKENI. J lost 6 bases, V lost 6 bases, and 7 bases had no gene match. CDR3 residues: CASSVGQGLEQYF. The CDR3 DNA sequence: TGTGCCAGCTCGGTAGGACAGGGCCTCGAGCAGTACTTC.

The rearrangement joins TRBV19 to TRBJ2-1; D is uncertain. The germline gives CDR1 LNHDA, CDR2 SQIVND (reference sequence). The V gene lost 7 bases and the J gene lost 2 bases, with 9 bases spanning the gap. The CDR3 totals 13 residues. Written as DNA, the CDR3 is TGTGCCAGTAATCTTGGGCCCTACAATGAGCAGTTCTTC. This encodes CASNLGPYNEQFF.

The chain joins TRBV7-9 to TRBJ2-7; weak D call: TRBD2 (6 bases). From germline, CDR1 is SEHNR and CDR2 FQNEAQ (reference sequence). The CDR3 consists of 14 residues. Trimming removed 1 base from V and 5 bases from J, with 12 bases in between. The CDR3 region has the DNA TGTGCCAGCAGCTTAGGCCTAGCGAGCCACGAGCAGTACTTC. It is translated as CASSLGLASHEQYF.

The V call is TRBV4-2, the J call TRBJ2-2, with D tentatively TRBD2 (6 bases). There are 15 residues in the CDR3. The germline CDR1 and CDR2 sequences are LGHNA and YNFKEQ. V was clipped by 0 bases and J by 5 bases, with 10 bases between them. CDR3 DNA: TGTGCCAGCAGCCAAGATCTCGCGGGAACCGGGGAGCTGTTTTTT. Amino acids: CASSQDLAGTGELFF.

The chain joins TRBV5-4 to TRBJ2-7, with D possibly matching TRBD1 (5 bases). The CDR3 loop spans 13 amino acids. V lost 1 base to trimming and J lost 6 bases, with 11 bases between them. Germline V gene data show CDR1 as SGHNT and CDR2 as YYREEE (reference sequence). The CDR3 loop is CASSLPTGGEQYF. In DNA form, the CDR3 reads TGTGCCAGCAGCTTGCCAACAGGTGGCGAGCAGTACTTC.

The V call is TRBV18, the J call TRBJ2-4, with D unclear. The germline V gene encodes CDR1 KGHSH and CDR2 LQKENI. This CDR3 is built from 17 residues. The V end was cut by 3 bases, the J end by 2 bases, with 17 bases between. CDR3 residues: CASSPFGLEVTKNIQYF. DNA of the CDR3: TGTGCCAGCTCACCGTTCGGGTTAGAGGTAACCAAAAACATTCAGTACTTC. Looking up the rest from reference TRBV18 and TRBJ2-4 gives the full variable domain: NAGVMQNPRHLVRRRGQEARLRCSPMKGHSHVYWYRQLPEEGLKFMVYLQKENIIDESGMPKERFSAEFPKEGPSILRIQQVVRGDSAAYFCASSPFGLEVTKNIQYFGAGTRLSVL.